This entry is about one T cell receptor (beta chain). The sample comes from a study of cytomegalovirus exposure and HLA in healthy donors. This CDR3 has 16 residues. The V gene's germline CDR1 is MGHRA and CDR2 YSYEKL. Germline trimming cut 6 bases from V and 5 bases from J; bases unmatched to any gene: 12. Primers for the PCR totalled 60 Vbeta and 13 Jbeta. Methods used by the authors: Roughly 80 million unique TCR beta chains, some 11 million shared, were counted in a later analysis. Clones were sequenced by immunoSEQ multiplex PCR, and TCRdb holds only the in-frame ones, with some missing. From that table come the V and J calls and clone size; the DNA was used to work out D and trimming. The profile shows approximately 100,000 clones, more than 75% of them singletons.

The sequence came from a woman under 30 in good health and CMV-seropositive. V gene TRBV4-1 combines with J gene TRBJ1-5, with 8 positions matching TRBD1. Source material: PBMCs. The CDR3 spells CASSRSQGARDQPQHF. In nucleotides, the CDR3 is TGCGCCAGCAGTCGTTCCCAGGGGGCGCGTGATCAGCCCCAGCATTTT.